This T cell receptor beta chain was identified in a study of blood T cell repertoires in COVID-19. The CDR3 has 16 amino acids. Trimming left V 0 bases short and J 4 bases short, with 15 bases between. The germline V gene has CDR1 LNHNV and CDR2 YYDKDF (reference sequence). The table came from immunoSEQ multiplex PCR; TCRdb's copy has only in-frame clones and leaves some out. The data hold 95,000 to 150,000 clones, with roughly 89% observed a single time. J is TRBJ1-1 and V is TRBV15; tentatively, D is TRBD1 (5 bases). The material sequenced was peripheral blood. The TCR originated in a man aged 35 to 55 with acute or convalescent COVID-19. Here the CDR3 DNA reads TGTGCCACCAGCAGAGATGTGGCAGGGACTGGCACTGAAGCTTTCTTT. This encodes CATSRDVAGTGTEAFF. Filled out from reference TRBV15 and TRBJ1-1, the complete variable domain reads DAMVIQNPRYQVTQFGKPVTLSCSQTLNHNVMYWYQQKSSQAPKLLFHYYDKDFNNEADTPDNFQSRRPNTSFCFLDIRSPGLGDTAMYLCATSRDVAGTGTEAFFGQGTRLTVV.